This T cell receptor (beta chain) originates from a study of regulatory T cells in long-lasting Graves disease. General study findings and limits: Persistent Graves' patients showed less TCR diversity than newly diagnosed ones.

Trimming shortened V by 2 bases and J by 2 bases, and 12 bases separated the two germline ends. This CDR3 is 14 amino acids long. CDR1 is DFQATT and CDR2 is SNEGSKA in the germline V gene (reference sequence). As to time point: newly diagnosed GD, antithyroid drugs for less than 3 months. The authors made the TCR library using RNA they extracted from PBMCs. Arm-PCR of CDR3 regions and iRepertoire HTBI primers were used to build TCR beta libraries. TCRdb analysed the multiplex PCR reads with MiXCR anew, one entry per CDR3 protein. The sample records roughly 360,000 distinct CDR3 sequences, roughly 10% being singletons. This clonotype was counted many times. Its antigen is unknown. In addition, the sample was reused for a study of T cells in Graves' hyperthyroidism and ophthalmopathy.

The TCR originated in a woman between 18 and 30 years old with Graves disease. The chain combines TRBV20-1 with TRBJ1-2, with D maybe TRBD1 (6 bases). The sample in question was peripheral blood mononuclear cells (PBMCs), obtained at new diagnosis, from a patient treated with antithyroid drugs. CDR3 protein: CSARRGQWNYGYTF. The CDR3 coding sequence is TGCAGTGCTAGACGAGGACAGTGGAACTATGGCTACACCTTC.